This T cell receptor beta chain was obtained from a study of immune evolution from preneoplasia to lung adenocarcinoma (dated by TCRdb to the early 2020s). Broadly, across the study: No AAH lesions showed HLA loss of heterozygosity, compared with 6% to 7.5% of AIS, approximately 15% of MIA and around a third of ADC lesions. The study combined immune gene expression, TCR sequencing and multiplex immunofluorescence to profile immune contexture across lung adenocarcinoma precursors and invasive adenocarcinoma. A total of about 53 patients with pulmonary nodules who underwent surgical resection were included in the overall cohort. Sample size was based on specimen availability rather than a prior power calculation. The TCR sequencing data were obtained from some 50 patients. Resected precursor lesions (AAH, AIS, MIA) and invasive adenocarcinomas were each compared against paired morphologically normal lung tissue. According to the study, 95 to 120 samples went through TCR sequencing. POLYSOLVER was used to infer class I HLA alleles from exome data, and LOHHLA was used to detect allele-specific HLA loss. Whole exome sequencing and methylation data from the same cohort of nodules were integrated with the immune data. Paper-wide results and their limitations: Because every patient came from Japan and China, how well the results apply to Western populations was uncertain. Normal lung had the highest top T cell clone frequencies, and these frequencies appeared to fall progressively from AAH through AIS, MIA and invasive adenocarcinoma. The findings rested on association rather than direct causation, and larger cohorts with long-term follow-up and longitudinal biopsies were considered necessary. Clonality was highest in normal lung, while later-stage lesions appeared to show lower clonality but higher T cell density and diversity. T cell clonality was highest in KRAS-mutant nodules compared with EGFR-mutant or double wild-type lesions.

Between the mid-2010s and the late 2010s, the patients underwent resection in either Japan or China. Histologic diagnosis of each case was confirmed independently by two lung cancer pathologists on H&E slides. To enrich premalignant or tumor cells for nucleic acid extraction, macro-dissection was performed after pathologic assessment. The AllPrep DNA/RNA FFPE Kit was used to isolate DNA from FFPE tissue. The immunoSEQ hsTCRbeta Kit was used to sequence TCR beta CDR3 regions from DNA. The authors' pipeline ran thus. TCR sequencing data were analysed with the ImmunoSEQ Analyzer. T cell clonality was defined as 1 minus Pielou's evenness, calculated on productive rearrangements. The inverse Simpson index, applied to productive templates, was used to measure T cell diversity. T cell density was TCR beta template counts normalized to usable DNA, estimated by amplifying and sequencing housekeeping genes. Two-sided Kruskal-Wallis tests were used to compare TCR metrics between histologic stages. Imported from immuneACCESS, the table was reduced by TCRdb to in-frame sequences with V and J called. These copies leave out some clones; in studies compared against another copy, an unresolved V gene accounts for under half, and the cause of the remainder is not known. V and J calls and clone size come straight from that table; D and trimming were deduced from the DNA. The sample profile shows about 14,000 clones; roughly 80% of them were found once. The leading ten clones occupy under 5% of the sample.

Concerning this clone: It lacks a known antigen. An end of the junction differs from the germline gene, which may be a read error.

Input material: FFPE minimally invasive lung adenocarcinoma tissue. The label giving this sample's cell subset or site can be read as: micro-invasive lung adenocarcinoma (MIA). This sequence was found in a person in their 70s with lung adenocarcinoma.

The CDR3 corresponds to CASSLAGGPTYNEQFF. DNA sequence: TGTGCCAGCAGCCTAGCGGGGGGGCCGACCTACAATGAGCAGTTCTTC. This chain joins TRBV7-2 to TRBJ2-1; 12 of the junction bases match TRBD2. The germline V gene yields SGHTA for CDR1 and FQGNSA for CDR2. The CDR3, cysteine through phenylalanine, is 16 amino acids long. The retained sequence is limited to the CDR3, 48 bases, with the frame set at the first base.